This T cell receptor beta chain was captured by sequencing in a study of blood T cell repertoires in COVID-19. The wider study: T cells, B-cell-depleted T cells, or PBMCs supplied cDNA or gDNA.

This table comes from immunoSEQ multiplex PCR, and its TCRdb copy is limited to in-frame clones, with some not included. The table lists under 500,000 clones, roughly nine tenths of them singletons. The receptor's source is a woman aged 18-29 years with acute COVID-19. The sample comprised PBMCs or T cells enriched from blood (not recorded which).

The CDR3 sequence is CASRYFRGSYNSPLHF. The CDR3 DNA is TGTGCCAGCAGATATTTCAGGGGCTCCTATAATTCACCCCTCCACTTT. V usage is TRBV27 and J usage is TRBJ1-6, with D perhaps matching TRBD1 (6 bases). CDR1 is MNHEY and CDR2 is SMNVEV in the germline V gene (reference sequence). This CDR3 is 16 amino acids long. The V and J ends lost 6 bases and 0 bases respectively, with 12 bases between them.